This T cell receptor beta chain was profiled in a study of radiation and T cells in renal cell carcinoma. Germline lookup yields CDR1 SGHTA and CDR2 FQGNSA. The V gene lost 5 bases and the J gene lost 3 bases, with 11 bases spanning the gap. This CDR3 has 14 residues. Study-level findings and limits: Irradiated tumors held more dominant CDR3 motifs than control tumors.

Sequenced by immunoSEQ multiplex PCR; TCRdb stores in-frame clones only, minus some. The sample has 15,000 or so clones, roughly 60% seen once. With respect to this clone: The target antigen is unknown.

The treatment is: treatment-naive control, cytoreductive nephrectomy. V usage is TRBV7-2 and J usage is TRBJ1-5; D ambiguous. The sequence was collected from a man aged 55 to 70 with renal cell carcinoma. The sequencing used tumor tissue, collected from a patient whose treatment was nephrectomy without radiotherapy. This CDR3 reads CASSPLQFNQPQHF. As DNA, the CDR3 is TGTGCCAGCAGCCCCTTACAGTTCAATCAGCCCCAGCATTTT.